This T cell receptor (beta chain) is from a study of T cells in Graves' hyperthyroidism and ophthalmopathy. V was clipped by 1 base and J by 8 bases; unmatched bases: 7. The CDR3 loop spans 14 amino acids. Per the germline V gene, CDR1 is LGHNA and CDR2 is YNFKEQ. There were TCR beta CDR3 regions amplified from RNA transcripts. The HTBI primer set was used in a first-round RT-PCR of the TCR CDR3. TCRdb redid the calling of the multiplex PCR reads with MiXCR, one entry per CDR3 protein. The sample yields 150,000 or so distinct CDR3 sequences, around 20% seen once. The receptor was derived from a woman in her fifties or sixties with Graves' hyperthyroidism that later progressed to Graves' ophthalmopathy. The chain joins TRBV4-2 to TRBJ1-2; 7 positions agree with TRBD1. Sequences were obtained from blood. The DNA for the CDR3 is TGTGCCAGCAGCCAAGGTGGGCGGGACAGAGGCTACACCTTC. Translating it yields CASSQGGRDRGYTF.